The rows below give T cell receptor beta chains drawn from one sample of a study of cytomegalovirus exposure and HLA in healthy donors. Only in-frame clones appear in the TCRdb table, and some are missing; sequencing was by immunoSEQ multiplex PCR. Among roughly 170,000 clones listed, approximately 80% were seen once. The specimen sequenced was PBMCs. These receptors were obtained from a young woman in good health and CMV-seronegative. CDR3s include the opening cysteine and the closing phenylalanine or tryptophan. Fields, in order: CDR3 protein, CDR3 DNA, D gene, clone size, V gene, CDR3 length, J gene. A D gene is named only where the DNA matches it firmly. Not all rows give a size; the values are once, few, many and, for expanded clones, a class.

CDR3 protein: CASSGGRPVQYF; CDR3 DNA: TGTGCCAGCAGTGGTGGCAGGCCAGTGCAGTACTTC; D gene: -; clone size: -; V gene: TRBV27; CDR3 length: 12; J gene: TRBJ2-7
CDR3 protein: CASSPGLGNYGYTF; CDR3 DNA: TGTGCCAGTAGCCCCGGACTAGGTAACTATGGCTACACCTTC; D gene: -; clone size: -; V gene: TRBV19; CDR3 length: 14; J gene: TRBJ1-2
CDR3 protein: CASSVRQGPSNTEAFF; CDR3 DNA: TGTGCCAGCAGTGTTAGACAGGGGCCTTCGAACACTGAAGCTTTCTTT; D gene: TRBD1; clone size: -; V gene: TRBV2; CDR3 length: 16; J gene: TRBJ1-1
CDR3 protein: CASSGRTGNYEQYF; CDR3 DNA: TGTGCCAGCAGCGGGCGGACAGGGAACTACGAGCAGTACTTC; D gene: TRBD1; clone size: once; V gene: TRBV7-2; CDR3 length: 14; J gene: TRBJ2-7
CDR3 protein: CASSYGVWREIKPEQYF; CDR3 DNA: TGTGCCAGCAGTTACGGGGTTTGGCGGGAGATAAAACCCGAGCAGTACTTC; D gene: TRBD2; clone size: -; V gene: TRBV28; CDR3 length: 17; J gene: TRBJ2-7
CDR3 protein: CASSLDRLTDTQYF; CDR3 DNA: TGCGCCAGCAGCTTGGACAGATTGACAGATACGCAGTATTTT; D gene: -; clone size: -; V gene: TRBV5-1; CDR3 length: 14; J gene: TRBJ2-3
CDR3 protein: CASSFLQGAEDTQYF; CDR3 DNA: TGTGCCAGCAGCTTCCTACAGGGGGCAGAAGATACGCAGTATTTT; D gene: TRBD1; clone size: -; V gene: TRBV5-4; CDR3 length: 15; J gene: TRBJ2-3
CDR3 protein: CASSLYDTSTDTQYF; CDR3 DNA: TGTGCCAGCAGCTTATATGACACAAGCACAGATACGCAGTATTTT; D gene: -; clone size: once; V gene: TRBV7-9; CDR3 length: 15; J gene: TRBJ2-3
CDR3 protein: CSSSRAGQGEQNTEAFF; CDR3 DNA: TGTTCCAGCAGCCGCGCGGGACAGGGGGAACAGAACACTGAAGCTTTCTTT; D gene: TRBD1; clone size: -; V gene: TRBV7-9; CDR3 length: 17; J gene: TRBJ1-1
CDR3 protein: CASSSGTGVWVEQFF; CDR3 DNA: TGTGCCAGCAGTTCCGGGACAGGGGTCTGGGTTGAGCAGTTCTTC; D gene: TRBD1; clone size: -; V gene: TRBV27; CDR3 length: 15; J gene: TRBJ2-1
CDR3 protein: CASSIAAAFQETQYF; CDR3 DNA: TGTGCCAGTAGTATTGCGGCAGCGTTCCAAGAGACCCAGTACTTC; D gene: -; clone size: -; V gene: TRBV19; CDR3 length: 15; J gene: TRBJ2-5
CDR3 protein: CASSIFGDSYEQYF; CDR3 DNA: TGTGCCAGTAGTATCTTTGGGGACAGCTACGAGCAGTACTTC; D gene: TRBD1; clone size: -; V gene: TRBV19; CDR3 length: 14; J gene: TRBJ2-7
CDR3 protein: CASSLSQGSTNYGYTF; CDR3 DNA: TGTGCCAGCAGTTTATCACAGGGAAGTACTAACTATGGCTACACCTTC; D gene: -; clone size: once; V gene: TRBV27; CDR3 length: 16; J gene: TRBJ1-2
CDR3 protein: CASRVGGQGTYEQYF; CDR3 DNA: TGTGCCAGCAGGGTCGGGGGACAGGGAACCTACGAGCAGTACTTC; D gene: TRBD1; clone size: -; V gene: TRBV28; CDR3 length: 15; J gene: TRBJ2-7
CDR3 protein: CSVGSGGRNTEAFF; CDR3 DNA: TGCAGCGTTGGTTCAGGGGGCCGGAACACTGAAGCTTTCTTT; D gene: TRBD1; clone size: -; V gene: TRBV29-1; CDR3 length: 14; J gene: TRBJ1-1
CDR3 protein: CATSARTGGGLVGNQPQHF; CDR3 DNA: TGTGCCACCAGCGCACGGACAGGGGGCGGTTTAGTTGGCAATCAGCCCCAGCATTTT; D gene: TRBD1; clone size: once; V gene: TRBV15; CDR3 length: 19; J gene: TRBJ1-5
CDR3 protein: CASNYRGYEQYF; CDR3 DNA: TGTGCCAGCAATTACAGGGGCTACGAGCAGTACTTC; D gene: TRBD1; clone size: -; V gene: TRBV5-5; CDR3 length: 12; J gene: TRBJ2-7
CDR3 protein: CASTPGSSGIAEQFF; CDR3 DNA: TGTGCCAGCACCCCAGGGTCTAGCGGGATAGCGGAGCAGTTCTTC; D gene: TRBD2; clone size: -; V gene: TRBV27; CDR3 length: 15; J gene: TRBJ2-1
CDR3 protein: CASSYSSRGNTEAFF; CDR3 DNA: TGTGCCAGCAGTTACTCGTCCCGAGGGAACACTGAAGCTTTCTTT; D gene: -; clone size: -; V gene: TRBV6-5; CDR3 length: 15; J gene: TRBJ1-1
CDR3 protein: CASRPKLAGGPGWTDTQYF; CDR3 DNA: TGTGCCAGCAGACCGAAACTAGCGGGGGGGCCGGGTTGGACAGATACGCAGTATTTT; D gene: TRBD2; clone size: -; V gene: TRBV27; CDR3 length: 19; J gene: TRBJ2-3
CDR3 protein: CASSFTQGLAKNIQYF; CDR3 DNA: TGTGCCAGCAGCTTTACCCAGGGACTAGCCAAAAACATTCAGTACTTC; D gene: -; clone size: -; V gene: TRBV7-2; CDR3 length: 16; J gene: TRBJ2-4
CDR3 protein: CATSRFLTTNEKLFF; CDR3 DNA: TGTGCCACCAGCAGGTTTCTTACAACTAATGAAAAACTGTTTTTT; D gene: -; clone size: -; V gene: TRBV15; CDR3 length: 15; J gene: TRBJ1-4
CDR3 protein: CASSTGTAGNTIYF; CDR3 DNA: TGCGCCAGCAGCACTGGGACAGCTGGAAACACCATATATTTT; D gene: TRBD1; clone size: -; V gene: TRBV5-1; CDR3 length: 14; J gene: TRBJ1-3
CDR3 protein: CASSLANSFTDTQYF; CDR3 DNA: TGTGCCAGCAGCTTAGCGAACAGCTTCACAGATACGCAGTATTTT; D gene: -; clone size: -; V gene: TRBV7-6; CDR3 length: 15; J gene: TRBJ2-3
CDR3 protein: CSSSLGHPGNYGYTF; CDR3 DNA: TGTTCCAGCAGCTTAGGACACCCTGGAAACTATGGCTACACCTTC; D gene: -; clone size: -; V gene: TRBV7-9; CDR3 length: 15; J gene: TRBJ1-2
CDR3 protein: CASSFRERNQPQHF; CDR3 DNA: TGTGCCAGCAGTTTTCGGGAGCGCAATCAGCCCCAGCATTTT; D gene: -; clone size: -; V gene: TRBV28; CDR3 length: 14; J gene: TRBJ1-5
CDR3 protein: CSVEDFPPGLAGEAQYF; CDR3 DNA: TGCAGCGTTGAAGATTTTCCCCCGGGACTAGCGGGGGAAGCGCAGTATTTT; D gene: TRBD2; clone size: -; V gene: TRBV29-1; CDR3 length: 17; J gene: TRBJ2-3
CDR3 protein: CAISARGRSNQPQHF; CDR3 DNA: TGTGCCATCAGTGCCCGGGGTCGGAGCAATCAGCCCCAGCATTTT; D gene: -; clone size: -; V gene: TRBV10-3; CDR3 length: 15; J gene: TRBJ1-5
CDR3 protein: CASSQGRTLITDTQYF; CDR3 DNA: TGTGCCAGCAGCCAAGGCAGGACACTCATCACAGATACGCAGTATTTT; D gene: -; clone size: -; V gene: TRBV14; CDR3 length: 16; J gene: TRBJ2-3
CDR3 protein: CASSSSSGRPADTQYF; CDR3 DNA: TGTGCCAGCAGTTCCTCTAGCGGGAGGCCGGCAGATACGCAGTATTTT; D gene: TRBD2; clone size: once; V gene: TRBV6-5; CDR3 length: 16; J gene: TRBJ2-3
CDR3 protein: CASSSQGAGQETQYF; CDR3 DNA: TGTGCCAGCAGCTCACAGGGGGCTGGCCAAGAGACCCAGTACTTC; D gene: TRBD1; clone size: once; V gene: TRBV7-9; CDR3 length: 15; J gene: TRBJ2-5
CDR3 protein: CASSYSSSYSQSEQFF; CDR3 DNA: TGTGCCAGCAGTTACTCTTCTAGCTATAGCCAGAGTGAGCAGTTCTTC; D gene: -; clone size: -; V gene: TRBV6-6; CDR3 length: 16; J gene: TRBJ2-1
CDR3 protein: CASSEYMGRANEKLFF; CDR3 DNA: TGTGCCAGCAGTGAATACATGGGCAGGGCTAATGAAAAACTGTTTTTT; D gene: -; clone size: once; V gene: TRBV25-1; CDR3 length: 16; J gene: TRBJ1-4
CDR3 protein: CASSTGTENSPLHF; CDR3 DNA: TGTGCCAGTAGTACGGGGACAGAGAATTCACCCCTCCACTTT; D gene: TRBD1; clone size: few; V gene: TRBV19; CDR3 length: 14; J gene: TRBJ1-6
CDR3 protein: CASSLGTGGYEQYF; CDR3 DNA: TGTGCCAGCAGCTTGGGGACAGGGGGCTACGAGCAGTACTTC; D gene: TRBD1; clone size: -; V gene: TRBV5-6; CDR3 length: 14; J gene: TRBJ2-7
CDR3 protein: CASSFSGSSASYEQYF; CDR3 DNA: TGTGCCAGCAGCTTCTCGGGGAGTAGCGCCTCCTACGAGCAGTACTTC; D gene: -; clone size: -; V gene: TRBV7-2; CDR3 length: 16; J gene: TRBJ2-7
CDR3 protein: CSGTGDSYEQYF; CDR3 DNA: TGCAGCGGGACAGGGGATTCCTACGAGCAGTACTTC; D gene: TRBD1; clone size: -; V gene: TRBV29-1; CDR3 length: 12; J gene: TRBJ2-7
CDR3 protein: CASSLGTSNLDEQFF; CDR3 DNA: TGTGCCAGCAGCTTAGGAACTTCTAACCTCGATGAGCAGTTCTTC; D gene: -; clone size: -; V gene: TRBV7-6; CDR3 length: 15; J gene: TRBJ2-1
CDR3 protein: CASSFLPGENTEAFF; CDR3 DNA: TGTGCCAGCAGCTTCCTTCCGGGGGAGAACACTGAAGCTTTCTTT; D gene: -; clone size: -; V gene: TRBV5-5; CDR3 length: 15; J gene: TRBJ1-1
CDR3 protein: CASSLSSGRNYEQYF; CDR3 DNA: TGTGCCAGCAGTTTATCTAGCGGGAGGAATTACGAGCAGTACTTC; D gene: TRBD2; clone size: -; V gene: TRBV28; CDR3 length: 15; J gene: TRBJ2-7
CDR3 protein: CASSPHLGFRYYGYTF; CDR3 DNA: TGTGCCAGCAGCCCTCATCTGGGCTTTCGGTACTATGGCTACACCTTC; D gene: -; clone size: -; V gene: TRBV9; CDR3 length: 16; J gene: TRBJ1-2
CDR3 protein: CASSLLGAGYEQFF; CDR3 DNA: TGCGCCAGCAGCTTGTTGGGGGCTGGGTATGAGCAGTTCTTC; D gene: -; clone size: -; V gene: TRBV5-1; CDR3 length: 14; J gene: TRBJ2-1
CDR3 protein: CARTSGRAGEQFF; CDR3 DNA: TGTGCCCGGACTAGCGGGAGGGCGGGGGAGCAGTTCTTC; D gene: TRBD2; clone size: -; V gene: TRBV30; CDR3 length: 13; J gene: TRBJ2-1
CDR3 protein: CASSLVGGQNNQPQHF; CDR3 DNA: TGTGCCAGCAGCTTAGTTGGGGGACAGAACAATCAGCCCCAGCATTTT; D gene: TRBD1; clone size: once; V gene: TRBV7-2; CDR3 length: 16; J gene: TRBJ1-5
CDR3 protein: CAIADWTHASYGYTF; CDR3 DNA: TGTGCCATTGCGGACTGGACCCACGCTAGCTATGGCTACACCTTC; D gene: -; clone size: -; V gene: TRBV10-3; CDR3 length: 15; J gene: TRBJ1-2
CDR3 protein: CASRLASSYNEQFF; CDR3 DNA: TGTGCCAGCAGGCTAGCTAGTTCCTACAATGAGCAGTTCTTC; D gene: -; clone size: -; V gene: TRBV2; CDR3 length: 14; J gene: TRBJ2-1
CDR3 protein: CASRTSGGSINEQFF; CDR3 DNA: TGTGCCAGCAGGACTAGCGGGGGGTCCATCAATGAGCAGTTCTTC; D gene: TRBD2; clone size: -; V gene: TRBV28; CDR3 length: 15; J gene: TRBJ2-1
CDR3 protein: CASSSYLLAGDYNEQFF; CDR3 DNA: TGTGCCAGCAGCTCTTACCTGCTAGCGGGAGACTACAATGAGCAGTTCTTC; D gene: TRBD2; clone size: -; V gene: TRBV7-6; CDR3 length: 17; J gene: TRBJ2-1
CDR3 protein: CASSLEAGYYEQFF; CDR3 DNA: TGTGCCAGCTCACTGGAAGCGGGGTATTATGAGCAGTTCTTC; D gene: TRBD2; clone size: -; V gene: TRBV18; CDR3 length: 14; J gene: TRBJ2-1